Below are 23 T cell receptor beta chains sequenced from a single sample in a study of control samples from healthy donors and cancer patients. Sequencing was performed with immunoSEQ multiplex PCR; in TCRdb, only in-frame clones are kept and a portion is missing. This sample carries a few hundred thousand clones, 90% of them seen once, and the ten largest clones take 6% to 7%. Input material: PBMCs. These receptors were collected from a man aged 40-49 years with head and neck cancer.

This clone showed up just once. The genes are TRBV12-5 and TRBJ2-1; D is uncertain. The CDR3 has 12 residues. V dropped 6 bases and J dropped 13 bases, with 16 bases sitting between them. Germline V gives CDR1 LGHNT, CDR2 FRNRAP. CDR3 nucleotide sequence: TGTGCTAGTGGGACACCTTCGCTATTCCAGTTCTTC. This sequence encodes CASGTPSLFQFF.

The genes are TRBV6-1 and TRBJ2-7; weak D call: TRBD1 (6 bases). Trimming left V 0 bases short and J 2 bases short, with 8 bases between. The CDR3 runs to 14 residues. Germline assignment: CDR1 MNHNS and CDR2 SASEGT. CDR3 DNA sequence: TGTGCCAGCAGTGAAGCCTGGGACACCTACGAGCAGTACTTC. Translating gives CASSEAWDTYEQYF.

The rearrangement links TRBV27 to TRBJ2-5; 12 bases line up with TRBD1. The germline CDR1 and CDR2 sequences are MNHEY and SMNVEV (reference sequence). This CDR3 has 16 amino acids. Trimming cost V 5 bases and J 5 bases; bases outside gene matches: 9. CDR3 sequence: CASSLRDRGLVETQYF. The CDR3 DNA reads as TGTGCCAGCAGTCTCCGGGACAGGGGGCTGGTTGAGACCCAGTACTTC.

The J gene is TRBJ2-2, the V gene TRBV7-3; TRBD2 matches 7 bases. The length of the CDR3 is 16 residues. The V gene end was trimmed by 3 bases and the J gene end by 0 bases; junction bases not matched to a gene: 4. Germline CDR1 and CDR2: SGHTA and FQGTGA. CDR3 nucleotides: TGTGCCAGCAGCTTTTCGGCGGGGGCGAACACCGGGGAGCTGTTTTTT. Its translation is CASSFSAGANTGELFF.

The CDR3 loop is CASSQSWTDSYEQYF. In DNA form, the CDR3 reads TGCGCCAGCAGTCAATCCTGGACAGACTCCTACGAGCAGTACTTC. The chain has TRBV23-1 and TRBJ2-7; TRBD1 might be the D (6 bases). TRBV23-1 is noted as an ORF with a role that remains uncertain. Trimming took 0 bases from V and 0 from J, leaving 9 bases between them. This CDR3 has 15 residues.

V gene TRBV6-5 combines with J gene TRBJ1-2, with 10 bases matching TRBD1. With 2 bases clipped from V and 6 bases from J, the junction kept 0 bases outside the gene matches. This CDR3 region has 13 residues. Germline V gene sequence: CDR1 MNHEY, CDR2 SVGAGI. The CDR3 spells CASSYGQGDGYTF. DNA for the CDR3: TGTGCCAGCAGTTACGGACAGGGGGATGGCTACACCTTC.

The chain combines TRBV14 with TRBJ1-1, with 8 bases fitting TRBD1. V dropped 4 bases and J dropped 4; count of bases not matched to a gene: 5. Germline-derived CDR1 and CDR2 are SGHDN and FVKESK. There are 14 residues in the CDR3. The CDR3 region is CASSLRGQGTEAFF. DNA for the CDR3: TGTGCCAGCAGCCTCAGGGGGCAGGGCACTGAAGCTTTCTTT.

The V call is TRBV5-6, the J call TRBJ2-2, with 9 bases that match TRBD1. Germline V CDR1 and CDR2: SGHDT, YYEEEE. The CDR3 extends over 17 amino acids. V lost 5 bases and J lost 7; bases outside the gene matches: 15. This CDR3 is CASRDLRDRVLGGELFF. The DNA of the CDR3 is TGTGCCAGCAGAGACCTGCGGGACAGGGTTTTAGGCGGGGAGCTGTTTTTT. Together with reference TRBV5-6 and TRBJ2-2, the CDR3 gives the full variable domain: DAGVTQSPTHLIKTRGQQVTLRCSPKSGHDTVSWYQQALGQGPQFIFQYYEEEERQRGNFPDRFSGHQFPNYSSELNVNALLLGDSALYLCASRDLRDRVLGGELFFGEGSRLTVL.

The chain joins TRBV5-1 to TRBJ2-2; maybe TRBD1 (6 bases). The germline V gene encodes CDR1 SGHRS and CDR2 YFSETQ. V was shortened by 4 bases and J by 6 bases, with 10 bases between the two germline ends. This CDR3 is 13 amino acids long. Written as DNA, the CDR3 is TGCGCCAGCAGCGATCGGACAGCCGGGGAGCTGTTTTTT. Translating gives CASSDRTAGELFF.

This clone was recorded once. The chain joins TRBV2 to TRBJ2-7, with a possible D match to TRBD2 (5 bases). This CDR3 has 14 residues. The germline V gene encodes CDR1 SNHLY and CDR2 FYNNEI. Trimming stripped 6 bases from V and 2 bases from J, with 14 bases between. The CDR3 region has the DNA TGTGCCAGCAGCCCCCCGGCGGGTACCTACGAGCAGTACTTC. Amino acid sequence: CASSPPAGTYEQYF.

The chain joins TRBV10-1 to TRBJ2-5; the match to TRBD2 covers 7 bases. This CDR3 spans 13 amino acids. V shed 6 bases and J 2 bases; nucleotides not matched to a gene: 3. The germline CDR1 and CDR2 sequences are WNHNN and SYGVQD (reference sequence). As DNA, the CDR3 is TGCGCCAGCAGCACTAGCGAACAAGAGACCCAGTACTTC. This codes for CASSTSEQETQYF.

J is TRBJ1-1 and V is TRBV15, with 12 bases that match TRBD1. The J segment lost 6 bases and the V segment lost 2 bases, leaving 4 bases of the junction unmatched. Germline lookup yields CDR1 LNHNV and CDR2 YYDKDF (reference sequence). CDR3 length: 15 residues. CDR3 loop: CATSRTGTGGPEAFF. The CDR3 DNA reads TGTGCCACCAGCAGAACCGGGACAGGGGGCCCTGAAGCTTTCTTT.

The chain couples TRBV28 to TRBJ2-7, with D perhaps matching TRBD2 (6 bases). Trimming took 6 bases from V and 9 from J, leaving 21 bases between them. The CDR3 totals 14 residues. CDR1 is MDHEN and CDR2 is SYDVKM in the germline V gene. CDR3 region: CASRIGGTARGQYF. The CDR3 DNA is TGTGCCAGCAGGATAGGAGGGACTGCTCGTGGGCAGTACTTC.

V gene TRBV28 combines with J gene TRBJ2-1; D remains ambiguous. Trimming took off 2 bases at V and 3 bases at J, with 8 bases between the two ends. The CDR3 runs 14 residues. From germline, CDR1 is MDHEN and CDR2 SYDVKM. The CDR3 region is CASSLHEVYNEQFF. The CDR3 DNA reads as TGTGCCAGCAGTTTACACGAGGTCTACAATGAGCAGTTCTTC. The full variable domain, rest sourced from reference TRBV28 and TRBJ2-1, is DVKVTQSSRYLVKRTGEKVFLECVQDMDHENMFWYRQDPGLGLRLIYFSYDVKMKEKGDIPEGYSVSREKKERFSLILESASTNQTSMYLCASSLHEVYNEQFFGPGTRLTVL.

This chain uses TRBV24-1 with TRBJ2-1; TRBD2 is a possible D gene (6 bases). Between the trimmed V and J ends, which lost 9 bases and 4 bases, there was a span of 27 bases. The germline V gene encodes CDR1 KGHDR and CDR2 SFDVKD. The CDR3 totals 18 residues. The chain's CDR3 is CATPRRAGSPGSYNEQFF. The CDR3 region has the DNA TGTGCCACCCCCCGCAGGGCGGGATCCCCCGGGTCTTACAATGAGCAGTTCTTC.

V usage is TRBV4-1 and J usage is TRBJ2-3, with 12 bases identical to TRBD2. The V segment lost 3 bases and the J segment 6 bases; nucleotides outside the gene matches: 7. Per germline, CDR1 MGHRA and CDR2 YSYEKL. This CDR3 comprises 16 residues. In nucleotides, the CDR3 is TGCGCCAGCAGCCACCAACTAGCGGGGGGCGGGGATACGCAGTATTTT. This gives the protein CASSHQLAGGGDTQYF.

This chain links TRBV9 with TRBJ1-2, with D unclear. This CDR3 is 16 amino acids long. V was clipped by 3 bases and J by 5 bases, with 20 bases between them. Germline CDR1 is SGDLS and CDR2 is YYNGEE. CDR3 in DNA: TGTGCCAGCAGCGAGGCCGGGTCCTTCTTGGGGTATGGCTACACCTTC. Translating gives CASSEAGSFLGYGYTF.

V gene TRBV19 combines with J gene TRBJ1-5; D is unresolved. CDR1 and CDR2 from the germline V gene are LNHDA and SQIVND (reference sequence). The V end lost 1 base, the J end lost 2 bases, and 9 bases lay between the germline ends. The CDR3 length is 15 residues. This CDR3 is CASSIGQRGNQPQHF. In DNA form, the CDR3 reads TGTGCCAGTAGTATAGGGCAGAGGGGCAATCAGCCCCAGCATTTT. The variable domain in full, with the rest retrieved from reference TRBV19 and TRBJ1-5, is DGGITQSPKYLFRKEGQNVTLSCEQNLNHDAMYWYRQDPGQGLRLIYYSQIVNDFQKGDIAEGYSVSREKKESFPLTVTSAQKNPTAFYLCASSIGQRGNQPQHFGDGTRLSIL.

The chain joins TRBV5-1 to TRBJ2-3; 8 bases are shared with TRBD1. Per the germline V gene, CDR1 is SGHRS and CDR2 is YFSETQ. The length of the CDR3 is 16 residues. With 0 bases clipped from V and 9 bases from J, the junction kept 12 bases outside the gene matches. DNA of the CDR3: TGCGCCAGCAGCTTGGAACAGGGGGATTTTAAGGGCACGCAGTATTTT. As protein: CASSLEQGDFKGTQYF.

The CDR3 spells CASSVGQGAKAFF. In nucleotides, the CDR3 is TGTGCCAGCAGTGTGGGACAGGGGGCGAAGGCTTTCTTT. This chain links TRBV25-1 with TRBJ1-1; 12 bases are a match to TRBD1. CDR3 length: 13 residues. V lost 4 bases to trimming and J lost 11 bases; unmatched junction nucleotides: 5. CDR1 is MGHDK, CDR2 SYGVNS, per germline. Full variable domain (missing parts from reference TRBV25-1 and TRBJ1-1): EADIYQTPRYLVIGTGKKITLECSQTMGHDKMYWYQQDPGMELHLIHYSYGVNSTEKGDLSSESTVSRIRTEHFPLTLESARPSHTSQYLCASSVGQGAKAFFGQGTRLTVV.

This clone was detected once. The chain has TRBV11-2 and TRBJ1-3; D remains unclear. Germline values: CDR1 SGHAT, CDR2 FQNNGV. The CDR3 sequence is 15 residues long. The V gene lost 0 bases and the J gene lost 2 bases, with 8 bases spanning the gap. The CDR3 region has the DNA TGTGCCAGCAGCTTAGAACCGGCAACTGGAAACACCATATATTTT. Its translation is CASSLEPATGNTIYF.

The rearrangement links TRBV2 to TRBJ1-5, with D possibly being TRBD1 (6 bases). V shed 6 bases and J shed 2 bases, with 17 bases lying between them. Germline V gene data show CDR1 as SNHLY and CDR2 as FYNNEI. This CDR3 region has 16 residues. In DNA form, the CDR3 reads TGTGCCAGCAGGGGCCCAGGGGTGTGGCGCAATCAGCCCCAGCATTTT. Its translation: CASRGPGVWRNQPQHF. Full variable domain (missing parts from reference TRBV2 and TRBJ1-5): EPEVTQTPSHQVTQMGQEVILRCVPISNHLYFYWYRQILGQKVEFLVSFYNNEISEKSEIFDDQFSVERPDGSNFTLKIRSTKLEDSAMYFCASRGPGVWRNQPQHFGDGTRLSIL.

The sample holds one count of this clone. At one end the junction does not follow the germline gene, possibly because of a read error. Other DNA sequences from this sample encode an identical CDR3 as well. This sequence joins TRBV13 and TRBJ1-1; maybe TRBD1 (6 bases). CDR3 length: 13 residues. Germline assignment: CDR1 PRHDT and CDR2 FYEKMQ (reference sequence). CDR3 amino acids: CASSLTGNTEAFF. The CDR3 DNA reads as TGTGCCAGCAGCCTTACAGGGAACACCGAAGCTTTCTTT.